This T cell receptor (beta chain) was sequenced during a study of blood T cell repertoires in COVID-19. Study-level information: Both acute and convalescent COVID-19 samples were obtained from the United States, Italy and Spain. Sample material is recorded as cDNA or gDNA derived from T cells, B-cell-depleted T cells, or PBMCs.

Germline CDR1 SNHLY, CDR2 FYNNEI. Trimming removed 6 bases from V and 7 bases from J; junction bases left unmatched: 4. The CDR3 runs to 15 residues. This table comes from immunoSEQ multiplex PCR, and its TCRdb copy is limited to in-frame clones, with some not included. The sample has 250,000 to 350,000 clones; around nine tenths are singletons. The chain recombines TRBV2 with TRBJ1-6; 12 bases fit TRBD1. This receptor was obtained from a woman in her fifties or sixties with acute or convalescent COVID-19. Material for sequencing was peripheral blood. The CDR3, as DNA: TGTGCCAGCAGCGCCGGGACAGGGGGCAATTCACCCCTCCACTTT. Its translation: CASSAGTGGNSPLHF.